A selection of T cell receptor beta chains follows, all from one sample in a study of T-cell reconstitution after alpha-beta-depleted transplantation in children. TCRdb analysed the PCR reads with MiXCR anew, one entry per CDR3 protein. The data hold 200,000 to 250,000 distinct CDR3 sequences, with approximately 8% observed a single time. The sample here was PBMCs, mostly from graft donor cells, taken 360 days after TCRalphabeta/CD19-depleted stem cell transplant. Receptor source: a male patient between 2 and 9 years old who had a stem cell transplant for acute myeloid leukemia, so the T cells may come from the graft donor. The CDR3 runs from the conserved cysteine through the conserved F or W. Each record gives: D gene, J gene, clone size, V gene, CDR3 DNA, CDR3 protein. A D gene is named only where the DNA matches it firmly. The size of a clone is reported for some rows only, either as once, few or many, or as a class for expanded clones.

d_gene: TRBD2; j_gene: TRBJ2-3; abundance: many; v_gene: TRBV6-5; CDR3nt: TGTGCCAGCAAGGGGACTAGCGGGAGACCCACCTACACAGATACGCAGTATTTT; CDR3aa: CASKGTSGRPTYTDTQYF
d_gene: .; j_gene: TRBJ2-5; abundance: few; v_gene: TRBV4-2; CDR3nt: TGTGCCAGCAGCCAAGGAAGGGGGATTCTGCAAGAGACCCAGTACTTC; CDR3aa: CASSQGRGILQETQYF
d_gene: .; j_gene: TRBJ2-1; abundance: few; v_gene: TRBV12-3/TRBV12-4; CDR3nt: TGTGCCAGCACCCTCCAGGGGAGTGGAGGCGGTGAGCAGTTCTTC; CDR3aa: CASTLQGSGGGEQFF
d_gene: .; j_gene: TRBJ1-3; abundance: many; v_gene: TRBV12-3/TRBV12-4; CDR3nt: TGTGCCAGCAGCCTCAGAGGTGTTGGAAACACCATATATTTT; CDR3aa: CASSLRGVGNTIYF
d_gene: .; j_gene: TRBJ2-3; abundance: .; v_gene: TRBV12-3/TRBV12-4; CDR3nt: TGTGCCAGCAAATTGGGGGTTCCGGCCTCAGATACGCAGTATTTT; CDR3aa: CASKLGVPASDTQYF
d_gene: .; j_gene: TRBJ2-2; abundance: .; v_gene: TRBV7-6; CDR3nt: TGTGCCAGCAGGATCGCCGGGGAGCTGTTTTTT; CDR3aa: CASRIAGELFF
d_gene: TRBD1; j_gene: TRBJ2-3; abundance: .; v_gene: TRBV4-1; CDR3nt: TGCGCCAGCAGCCCCACTGGACAGGGGCTGGTAGATACGCAGTATTTT; CDR3aa: CASSPTGQGLVDTQYF
d_gene: .; j_gene: TRBJ2-3; abundance: .; v_gene: TRBV20-1; CDR3nt: TGCTGTGCTAGAGATTTGGGGATATTGGCTGGCACAGATACGCAGTATTTT; CDR3aa: CCARDLGILAGTDTQYF
d_gene: .; j_gene: TRBJ1-2; abundance: .; v_gene: TRBV11-2; CDR3nt: TGTGCCAGCAGCTTAGGGGGGGTCGAAGCTAACTATGGCTACACCTTC; CDR3aa: CASSLGGVEANYGYTF
d_gene: TRBD1; j_gene: TRBJ1-1; abundance: few; v_gene: TRBV7-3; CDR3nt: TGTGCCAGCAGCTTAATGACAGGGATGAACACTGAAGCTTTCTTT; CDR3aa: CASSLMTGMNTEAFF
d_gene: .; j_gene: TRBJ1-1; abundance: few; v_gene: TRBV20-1; CDR3nt: TGCAGTGCAATAGAAGGGGTGCGCACTGAAGCTTTCTTT; CDR3aa: CSAIEGVRTEAFF
d_gene: TRBD2; j_gene: TRBJ2-5; abundance: .; v_gene: TRBV12-3/TRBV12-4; CDR3nt: TGTGCCAGCAGTTCCACCCCCTCATCTAGCGGGGGGGAAGAGACCCAGTACTTC; CDR3aa: CASSSTPSSSGGEETQYF
d_gene: TRBD2; j_gene: TRBJ2-7; abundance: few; v_gene: TRBV20-1; CDR3nt: TGCAGTGCTAGAGAAGCGGGAGGGCCTTACGAGCAGTACTTC; CDR3aa: CSAREAGGPYEQYF